This T cell receptor beta chain was sequenced during a study of blood T cell repertoires in COVID-19. V lost 2 bases, J lost 6 bases, and 9 bases stayed unmatched. The CDR3 has 15 residues. Germline CDR1 reads SEHNR; CDR2 reads FQNEAQ (reference sequence). Methods used by the authors: By means of reference gene primer amplification, nucleated cell counts were estimated. Libraries were prepared by immunoSEQ multiplex PCR; TCRdb keeps only in-frame clonotypes and omits some of them. Clone size and the V and J calls come from that table; the DNA yielded D and trimming. Of 250,000 to 300,000 clones listed, 80% to 90% were seen once; the top ten hold 12%.

The sample consisted of peripheral blood. This TCR was sampled from a woman in her thirties with COVID-19, enrolled during active disease. The chain combines TRBV7-9 with TRBJ1-2, with 7 positions matching TRBD1. CDR3 residues: CASSLSNTGAHGYTF. DNA of the CDR3: TGTGCCAGCAGCTTATCGAATACAGGGGCACATGGCTACACCTTC.